This is a list of T cell receptor beta chains from one sample in a study of metastatic and nonmetastatic thyroid tumors. Using MiXCR, TCRdb re-called clones from the PCR reads. Of 23,000 or so clones in the sample, 20% to 30% are singletons; the top ten hold 12%. Specimen: tumor tissue. The receptor set was obtained from a male donor with papillary thyroid cancer or a benign thyroid nodule (not recorded which). Some clones in this sample may be carry-over from other donors' samples. CDR3s include the opening cysteine and the closing phenylalanine or tryptophan. The D gene is left open where the match is weak. Expanded clones are given a class, and other clones once, few, many or no size at all.

>TRBV29-1|many|.|TRBJ2-5
CSVRASLIRETQYF
TGCAGCGTGAGGGCCTCTCTGATAAGGGAGACCCAGTACTTC
>TRBV6-1|few|.|TRBJ2-7
CASGSETYYEQYF
TGTGCCAGCGGATCTGAGACCTACTACGAGCAGTACTTC
>TRBV20-1|many|TRBD2|TRBJ2-5
CSASLAGGPGETQYF
TGCAGTGCTAGCTTAGCGGGAGGGCCGGGAGAGACCCAGTACTTC
>TRBV20-1|.|TRBD1|TRBJ2-7
CSARQGEYEQYF
TGCAGTGCTAGACAGGGGGAATACGAGCAGTACTTC
>TRBV5-1|once|.|TRBJ1-1
CASSLMRQNTEAFF
TGCGCCAGCAGCTTAATGCGGCAGAACACTGAAGCTTTCTTT
>TRBV11-1|many|.|TRBJ2-7
CASGREADSYEQYF
TGTGCCAGCGGCCGGGAAGCGGACTCCTACGAGCAGTACTTC
>TRBV18|.|TRBD1|TRBJ1-4
CASSPRTGHGEKLFF
TGTGCCAGCTCACCACGGACAGGGCACGGTGAAAAACTGTTTTTT
>TRBV5-1|many|.|TRBJ2-3
CASSLGLTVPRADTQYF
TGCGCCAGCAGCTTGGGGCTGACGGTCCCGAGGGCAGATACGCAGTATTTT
>TRBV9|many|TRBD2|TRBJ2-3
CASSSGIADTQYF
TGTGCCAGCAGTAGCGGGATCGCAGATACGCAGTATTTT
>TRBV6-1|medium-sized|.|TRBJ2-2
CASRRGREGGELFF
TGTGCCAGCAGAAGAGGCAGGGAAGGCGGGGAGCTGTTTTTT
>TRBV12-3/TRBV12-4|many|TRBD2|TRBJ2-1
CASSLAGTSSNEQFF
TGTGCCAGCAGTTTAGCCGGGACTAGCTCCAATGAGCAGTTCTTC
>TRBV6-1|.|TRBD1|TRBJ2-7
CASEGTGTRYEQYF
TGTGCCAGCGAAGGGACAGGGACTCGGTACGAGCAGTACTTC
>TRBV10-1|many|.|TRBJ1-5
CASSRQSNQPQHF
TGCGCCAGCAGTAGGCAGAGCAATCAGCCCCAGCATTTT
>TRBV5-1|.|.|TRBJ2-3
CASSLLRVVVADTQFF
TGCGCCAGCAGCTTGCTGAGGGTGGTAGTCGCAGATACGCAGTTTTTT
>TRBV7-3|many|TRBD1|TRBJ2-5
CASSLTGGEETQYF
TGTGCCAGCAGCTTAACAGGGGGCGAAGAGACCCAGTACTTC
>TRBV3-1|many|TRBD2|TRBJ2-7
CASSHTSGYYEQYF
TGTGCCAGCAGCCACACTAGCGGATACTACGAGCAGTACTTC
>TRBV29-1|many|TRBD2|TRBJ2-7
CSVEGTSYEQYF
TGCAGCGTTGAAGGGACTAGCTACGAGCAGTACTTC
>TRBV5-1|.|.|TRBJ1-2
CASSLALQVVHGYTF
TGCGCCAGCAGCTTGGCGTTACAGGTGGTTCATGGCTACACCTTC
>TRBV20-1|many|TRBD2|TRBJ2-7
CSPKGLAGSSYEQYF
TGCAGCCCTAAAGGGTTAGCGGGGAGCTCCTACGAGCAGTACTTC
>TRBV28|.|.|TRBJ2-7
CASSSQGVGGGSSYEQYF
TGTGCCAGCAGTTCCCAGGGGGTGGGGGGGGGTAGTTCCTACGAGCAGTACTTC
>TRBV18|many|TRBD2|TRBJ2-1
CASSPSGTSGKVEQFF
TGTGCCAGCTCACCTTCCGGGACTAGCGGGAAGGTTGAGCAGTTCTTC
>TRBV7-8|many|TRBD2|TRBJ2-1
CASSSQGTSGVNEQFF
TGTGCCAGCAGCTCCCAAGGTACTAGCGGGGTTAATGAGCAGTTCTTC
>TRBV28|many|TRBD2|TRBJ2-3
CASSFGTSPTQYF
TGTGCCAGCAGTTTCGGGACTAGTCCTACGCAGTATTTT
>TRBV10-3|many|.|TRBJ1-1
CAISKQPNTEAFF
TGTGCCATCAGCAAACAGCCTAACACTGAAGCTTTCTTT
>TRBV6-5|many|.|TRBJ2-7
CASSYQYEQYF
TGTGCCAGCAGTTACCAGTACGAGCAGTACTTC
>TRBV28|few|.|TRBJ1-5
CASSFLGALQPQHF
TGTGCCAGCAGTTTTTTGGGGGCATTACAGCCCCAGCATTTT
>TRBV5-1|once|TRBD1|TRBJ2-5
CASSLGTGLETQYF
TGCGCCAGCAGCTTGGGGACAGGGCTGGAGACCCAGTACTTC
>TRBV20-1|.|.|TRBJ2-3
CSPTPGLEGSRDTQYF
TGCAGTCCCACCCCGGGGCTAGAGGGATCTCGAGATACGCAGTATTTT
>TRBV5-1|.|TRBD2|TRBJ2-1
CSISSRTSGSHWNEQFF
TGCTCCATCAGCTCGCGGACTAGCGGGAGTCACTGGAATGAGCAGTTCTTC
>TRBV6-1|.|TRBD2|TRBJ2-1
CASTKPGLGGNEQFF
TGTGCCAGCACAAAACCGGGACTAGGGGGGAATGAGCAGTTCTTC
>TRBV28|many|TRBD1|TRBJ1-4
CASSSSGQPNEKLFF
TGTGCCAGCAGCTCCTCGGGACAGCCTAATGAAAAACTGTTTTTT
>TRBV6-1|.|.|TRBJ2-7
CASRPRVDSYEQYF
TGTGCCAGCAGACCCCGGGTAGACTCCTACGAGCAGTACTTC
>TRBV20-1|many|.|TRBJ1-6
CSARDLMGGGYNSPLHF
TGCAGTGCTAGAGATCTAATGGGGGGAGGGTATAATTCACCCCTCCACTTT
>TRBV20-1|.|TRBD2|TRBJ2-7
CSALQPGLAGGGHYF
TGCAGTGCTCTTCAACCGGGACTAGCGGGAGGCGGGCATTACTTC
>TRBV4-1|.|.|TRBJ2-7
CASSQGWEYEQYF
TGCGCCAGCAGCCAGGGGTGGGAGTACGAGCAGTACTTC
>TRBV5-1|many|.|TRBJ1-3
CASSLAGGSGNTIYF
TGCGCCAGCAGCTTGGCCGGGGGCTCTGGAAACACCATATATTTT
>TRBV20-1|medium-sized|.|TRBJ2-7
CSARDYASTYEQYF
TGCAGTGCTAGAGACTATGCTTCCACTTACGAGCAGTACTTC
>TRBV10-3|.|.|TRBJ1-2
CAISGGSNNGYTF
TGTGCCATCAGTGGGGGTTCGAACAATGGCTACACCTTC
>TRBV12-3/TRBV12-4|many|.|TRBJ1-1
CASTTAGVTEAFF
TGTGCCAGCACCACTGCAGGGGTGACTGAAGCTTTCTTT
>TRBV19|medium-sized|TRBD1|TRBJ1-5
CASSIEGTGTPQHF
TGTGCCAGTAGTATAGAAGGGACAGGGACGCCCCAGCATTTT
>TRBV5-1|.|.|TRBJ2-2
CASSLDHVGELFF
TGCGCCAGCAGCTTAGATCATGTCGGGGAGCTGTTTTTT
>TRBV5-1|many|TRBD2|TRBJ2-5
CASSLGLAGVEETQYF
TGCGCCAGCAGCTTGGGACTAGCGGGAGTGGAGGAGACCCAGTACTTC
>TRBV19|many|.|TRBJ1-1
CASSIVQGNTEAFF
TGTGCCAGTAGTATAGTACAGGGGAACACTGAAGCTTTCTTT
>TRBV6-1|.|.|TRBJ1-2
CASSLGGLLYGYTF
TGTGCCAGCAGTCTCGGTGGGCTTCTTTATGGCTACACCTTC
>TRBV2|.|TRBD2|TRBJ2-7
CASSDTLAVSYEQYF
TGTGCCAGCAGTGATACCCTAGCGGTCTCCTACGAGCAGTACTTC
>TRBV7-2|.|TRBD2|TRBJ2-7
CASSVGLASSYEQYF
TGTGCCAGCAGCGTGGGACTAGCGTCCTCCTACGAGCAGTACTTC
>TRBV20-1|many|.|TRBJ2-5
CSARPIGASAQETQYF
TGCAGTGCTAGACCCATTGGGGCTAGCGCCCAAGAGACCCAGTACTTC
>TRBV2|once|.|TRBJ1-2
CASRMGHPKGRYGYNF
TGTGCCAGCAGGATGGGACACCCAAAGGGTCGCTATGGCTACAACTTC